These 15 T cell receptor beta chains were sequenced from one sample in a study of PD-L1 blockade in urothelial cancer. The repertoire was sequenced with immunoSEQ multiplex PCR; TCRdb's copy has only in-frame clones and lacks some. The sample holds 40,000 or so clones, under 90% seen once. This sample comprised PBMCs, obtained around atezolizumab (anti-PD-L1) treatment. These receptors were obtained from a man aged 55-75 years with urothelial cancer.

The chain has TRBV6-1 and TRBJ1-5; 9 nucleotides line up with TRBD1. The CDR3 extends over 15 amino acids. The V gene end was trimmed by 7 bases and the J gene end by 0 bases; junction bases not matched to a gene: 4. Per germline, CDR1 MNHNS and CDR2 SASEGT. The CDR3 region is CASTRTGDSNQPQHF. CDR3 sequence (DNA): TGTGCCAGCACTCGGACAGGGGATAGCAATCAGCCCCAGCATTTT.

The genes are TRBV5-5 and TRBJ1-6; no reliable D call. V was pared by 0 bases and J by 8 bases, with 6 bases between. Germline V CDR1 and CDR2: SGHKS, YYEKEE (reference sequence). There are 13 residues in the CDR3. CDR3 nucleotide sequence: TGTGCCAGCAGCTTGGGGAGTGATTCACCCCTCCACTTT. Encoded protein: CASSLGSDSPLHF.

The J gene is TRBJ1-2, the V gene TRBV6-1, with TRBD1 as a possible D gene (5 bases). Per the germline V gene, CDR1 is MNHNS and CDR2 is SASEGT. With 2 bases removed from V and 1 base from J, the gap between germline ends came to 14 bases. This CDR3 spans 16 amino acids. This chain's CDR3 is CASSESAGGYNYGYTF. CDR3 nucleotides: TGTGCCAGCAGTGAATCGGCCGGGGGGTATAACTATGGCTACACCTTC.

The V call is TRBV7-6, the J call TRBJ1-4; possible D gene TRBD1, 6 bases. V was shortened by 6 bases and J by 8 bases, with 19 bases between the two germline ends. CDR3 length equals 15 residues. Germline loops: CDR1 SGHVS, CDR2 FNYEAQ. The CDR3 DNA follows: TGTGCCAGCAGTCTGGCACAGGGCGTGGGGGAAAAACTGTTTTTT. Translating gives CASSLAQGVGEKLFF.

This chain connects TRBV5-6 to TRBJ2-7; unclear D gene. Germline V CDR1 and CDR2: SGHDT, YYEEEE. Trimming removed 0 bases from V and 4 bases from J, with 8 bases in between. The length of the CDR3 is 13 residues. The CDR3 spells CASSLAGTYEQYF. The CDR3 nucleotides read TGTGCCAGCAGCTTGGCGGGTACGTACGAGCAGTACTTC.

The V gene is TRBV30, the J gene TRBJ2-7; 9 bases match TRBD1. The germline gives CDR1 GTSNPN, CDR2 SVGIG (reference sequence). The CDR3 loop spans 14 amino acids. Trimming took 3 bases from V and 3 from J; bases not matched to a gene: 6. CDR3 region: CAWRRLGQGYEQYF. CDR3 in DNA: TGTGCCTGGAGGAGGCTGGGACAGGGCTACGAGCAGTACTTC.

The V and J genes are TRBV28 and TRBJ2-7; maybe TRBD2 (6 bases). Germline V gene data show CDR1 as MDHEN and CDR2 as SYDVKM. Trimming pared 4 bases from V and 3 bases from J, leaving 10 bases between. The CDR3 runs 13 residues. The CDR3 sequence: CASSSTGGYEQYF. In nucleotides, the CDR3 is TGTGCCAGCAGTTCGACCGGGGGCTACGAGCAGTACTTC. The full variable domain, in which reference TRBV28 and TRBJ2-7 provide the parts outside the CDR3, is DVKVTQSSRYLVKRTGEKVFLECVQDMDHENMFWYRQDPGLGLRLIYFSYDVKMKEKGDIPEGYSVSREKKERFSLILESASTNQTSMYLCASSSTGGYEQYFGPGTRLTVT.

The chain has TRBV6-5 and TRBJ2-5; D remains ambiguous. CDR1 is MNHEY, CDR2 SVGAGI, per germline. This CDR3 comprises 13 residues. Between the trimmed V and J ends, which lost 1 base and 3 bases, there was a span of 6 bases. CDR3 region: CASSYYVKETQYF. The CDR3 DNA is TGTGCCAGCAGTTACTATGTTAAAGAGACCCAGTACTTC.

This clone has just a few counts. V and J are TRBV4-1 and TRBJ1-3; D unresolved. V was trimmed by 2 bases and J by 2 bases, leaving 10 bases between them. Germline values: CDR1 MGHRA, CDR2 YSYEKL. The CDR3 covers 15 residues. In DNA form, the CDR3 reads TGCGCCAGCAGCCAATTTCATTTTGCTGGAAACACCATATATTTT. Amino acids: CASSQFHFAGNTIYF.

The chain recombines TRBV2 with TRBJ2-7; 8 bases line up with TRBD1. The CDR3 runs 14 residues. The V gene's germline CDR1 is SNHLY and CDR2 FYNNEI. V trimming: 10 bases; J trimming: 0 bases; junction bases outside the gene matches: 8. The CDR3 DNA sequence: TGTGCCACCCAAAACGGACAGGGCTCCTACGAGCAGTACTTC. Its protein product is CATQNGQGSYEQYF.

CDR3: CASSYRGGQGELFF. The DNA for the CDR3 is TGTGCCAGCAGCTACCGGGGGGGCCAGGGGGAGCTGTTTTTT. The chain joins TRBV7-2 to TRBJ2-2; 8 bases are shared with TRBD2. Germline trimming cut 4 bases from V and 8 bases from J; bases unmatched to any gene: 6. CDR1 is SGHTA, CDR2 FQGNSA, per germline. The CDR3 is made up of 14 amino acids.

This clone was recorded only once. The rearrangement links TRBV27 to TRBJ1-4; 8 nucleotides align to TRBD1. The V segment lost 5 bases and the J segment 2 bases; nucleotides outside the gene matches: 10. The CDR3 spans 17 residues. The germline gives CDR1 MNHEY, CDR2 SMNVEV (reference sequence). In nucleotides, the CDR3 is TGTGCCAGCAGTCCCCGGACAGGGCGGTATACTAATGAAAAACTGTTTTTT. Encoded protein: CASSPRTGRYTNEKLFF.

Notes on this clone: In the same sample, other DNA sequences code for this CDR3. This rearrangement joins TRBV7-9 to TRBJ2-7, with 8 bases aligning to TRBD1. The germline V gene encodes CDR1 SEHNR and CDR2 FQNEAQ (reference sequence). CDR3 length: 15 residues. The junction had 10 bases not matched to a gene; V was cut back by 5 bases and J by 4 bases. The CDR3 reads CASSPRTGKGYEQYF. The DNA of the CDR3 is TGTGCCAGCAGCCCCCGGACAGGGAAAGGGTACGAGCAGTACTTC.

The gene calls are TRBV28 and TRBJ2-5; TRBD2 agrees at 7 bases. The CDR3 sequence is 15 residues long. The V and J ends lost 5 bases and 4 bases, in that order; junction bases with no gene match: 10. CDR1 MDHEN and CDR2 SYDVKM come from the germline V gene. CDR3 bases: TGTGCCAGCAGTCCGGCATCGGGGGGAGGAGAGACCCAGTACTTC. Its protein is CASSPASGGGETQYF.

This clone was observed a few times. Since the CDR3 does not end with the conserved phenylalanine or tryptophan, this likely comes from a read error. The DNA is left out, because the CDR3 cannot be placed on it with certainty; the CDR3 is given as TCRdb lists it. The chain combines TRBV29-1 with TRBJ1-1; the table's TRBD1 call for D was not verified on the DNA. CDR1 and CDR2 (germline): SQVTM, ANQGSEA. The CDR3 length equals 14 residues, ends included. The CDR3 protein is CSVRDSQAPVFGFN.